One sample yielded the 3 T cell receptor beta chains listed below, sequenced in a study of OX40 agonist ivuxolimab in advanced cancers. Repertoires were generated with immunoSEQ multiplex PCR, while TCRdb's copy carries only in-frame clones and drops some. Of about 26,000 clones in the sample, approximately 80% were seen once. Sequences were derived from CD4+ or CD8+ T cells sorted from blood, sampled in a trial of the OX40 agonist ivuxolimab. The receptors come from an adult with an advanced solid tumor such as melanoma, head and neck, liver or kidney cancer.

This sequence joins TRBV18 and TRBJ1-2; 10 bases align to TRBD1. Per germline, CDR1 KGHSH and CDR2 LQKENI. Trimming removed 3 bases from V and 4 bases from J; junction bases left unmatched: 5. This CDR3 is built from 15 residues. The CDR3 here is CASSPPTGGLYGYTF. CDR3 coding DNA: TGTGCCAGCTCACCGCCGACAGGGGGCCTCTATGGCTACACCTTC.

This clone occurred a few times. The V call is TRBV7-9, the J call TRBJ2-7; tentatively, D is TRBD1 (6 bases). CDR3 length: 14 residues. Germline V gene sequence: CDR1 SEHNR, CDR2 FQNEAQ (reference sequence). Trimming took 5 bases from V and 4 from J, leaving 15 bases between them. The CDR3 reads CASSLTAGAYEQYF. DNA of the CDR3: TGTGCCAGCAGCCTAACGGCAGGGGCGTACGAGCAGTACTTC.

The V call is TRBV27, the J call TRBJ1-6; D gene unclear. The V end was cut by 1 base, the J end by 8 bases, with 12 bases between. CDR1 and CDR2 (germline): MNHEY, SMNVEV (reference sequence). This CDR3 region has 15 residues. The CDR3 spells CASSLWVTGDSPLHF. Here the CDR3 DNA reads TGTGCCAGCAGTTTATGGGTAACTGGCGATTCACCCCTCCACTTT.